A selection of T cell receptor beta chains follows, all from one sample in a study of shared clonotypes between healthy human individuals. TCRdb keeps only in-frame clones here, not all; method: immunoSEQ multiplex PCR. This table has around 2.1 million clones, more than 85% appearing once. Sample: naive CD8+ T cells from PBMCs. Receptors originate from a man aged 18 to 29 in good health. Some clones in this sample may be carry-over from other donors' samples. Both conserved end residues are part of each CDR3. D genes are given only for firm matches. Size tells how often a clone was seen (once, few, many) or the class of an expanded clone, and some rows leave it out.

d_gene,v_gene,j_gene,abundance,CDR3aa,CDR3nt
-,TRBV10-2,TRBJ2-1,-,CASSGFYYNEQFF,TGCGCCAGCAGTGGGTTCTACTACAATGAGCAGTTCTTC
-,TRBV29-1,TRBJ2-1,-,CSVEPRSSYNEQFF,TGCAGCGTTGAACCCAGAAGCTCCTACAATGAGCAGTTCTTC
TRBD2,TRBV27,TRBJ2-7,-,CASRHAGEDEQYF,TGTGCCAGTCGTCATGCGGGAGAGGACGAGCAGTACTTC
-,TRBV27,TRBJ2-7,once,CASSLSGGLGGEQYF,TGTGCCAGCAGTTTATCTGGCGGCCTGGGCGGCGAGCAGTACTTC
-,TRBV27,TRBJ1-1,-,CASSPAGQTEAFF,TGTGCCAGCAGTCCCGCGGGGCAGACTGAAGCTTTCTTT
TRBD1,TRBV27,TRBJ1-6,-,CASSLSEGQAGSPLHF,TGTGCCAGCAGTTTATCAGAAGGACAGGCGGGATCACCCCTCCACTTT
-,TRBV15,TRBJ2-1,-,CATSRTDSNEQFF,TGTGCCACCAGCAGAACGGACTCAAATGAGCAGTTCTTC
TRBD1,TRBV27,TRBJ2-7,-,CASRTVRDRAYEQYF,TGTGCCAGCAGGACCGTCCGGGACAGGGCGTACGAGCAGTACTTC
TRBD1,TRBV6-4,TRBJ1-5,-,CASSDLRQGRFPAQPQHF,TGTGCCAGCAGTGACTTACGACAGGGGAGGTTTCCCGCTCAGCCCCAGCATTTT
-,TRBV6-1,TRBJ2-6,-,CASGGLGANVLTF,TGTGCCAGCGGGGGTTTGGGGGCCAACGTCCTGACTTTC
TRBD2,TRBV7-2,TRBJ2-5,-,CASSLLAGVETQYF,TGTGCCAGCAGCTTACTAGCGGGAGTAGAGACCCAGTACTTC
-,TRBV28,TRBJ2-7,-,CAAAPPGLYEQYF,TGTGCCGCAGCCCCCCCAGGGTTATACGAGCAGTACTTC
TRBD1,TRBV11-2,TRBJ1-2,-,CASSLGTGLAYGYTF,TGTGCCAGCAGCTTAGGGACAGGTCTTGCCTATGGCTACACCTTC
-,TRBV11-2,TRBJ1-1,-,CASSLGRGAEAFF,TGTGCCAGCAGCCTGGGGAGGGGTGCTGAAGCTTTCTTT
-,TRBV29-1,TRBJ2-2,-,CSVTQGSTGELFF,TGCAGCGTTACACAGGGTTCGACCGGGGAGCTGTTTTTT
-,TRBV7-9,TRBJ2-7,-,CASSYPAGSSSYEQYF,TGTGCCAGCAGCTACCCGGCGGGCTCCAGCTCCTACGAGCAGTACTTC
TRBD1,TRBV5-4,TRBJ2-7,-,CASSLNGQAYSSYEQYF,TGTGCCAGCAGCTTAAACGGACAGGCCTATAGCTCCTACGAGCAGTACTTC
-,TRBV12-5,TRBJ2-1,-,CASGLGSPLYNEQFF,TGTGCTAGTGGTTTAGGGTCGCCACTATACAATGAGCAGTTCTTC
TRBD2,TRBV28,TRBJ2-7,-,CASSRTSGAGFEQYF,TGTGCCAGCAGTCGGACTAGCGGGGCCGGGTTCGAGCAGTACTTC
TRBD1,TRBV4-2,TRBJ2-1,-,CASSPWTGRTYNEQFF,TGTGCCAGCAGCCCCTGGACAGGGAGGACCTACAATGAGCAGTTCTTC
TRBD2,TRBV9,TRBJ2-7,-,CASSNSGSSYEQYF,TGTGCCAGCAGCAATAGCGGGAGCTCCTACGAGCAGTACTTC
-,TRBV10-3,TRBJ1-5,-,CAISVTDNSNQPQHF,TGTGCCATCAGTGTTACGGACAATAGCAATCAGCCCCAGCATTTT
TRBD1,TRBV28,TRBJ2-7,-,CASSFLPGQGPSYEQYF,TGTGCCAGCAGTTTTCTCCCGGGACAGGGACCTTCCTACGAGCAGTACTTC
TRBD2,TRBV5-1,TRBJ2-3,-,CASSLAQLAGSTDTQYF,TGCGCCAGCAGCTTGGCCCAACTAGCGGGTAGCACAGATACGCAGTATTTT
TRBD1,TRBV11-1,TRBJ1-1,-,CASSLFWTGGTEAFF,TGTGCCAGCAGCTTATTTTGGACAGGGGGCACTGAAGCTTTCTTT
-,TRBV4-3,TRBJ2-7,-,CASSLHVKESYEQYF,TGCGCCAGCAGCCTTCATGTTAAGGAGTCCTACGAGCAGTACTTC
TRBD2,TRBV28,TRBJ2-7,-,CASSLVAGGRYEQYF,TGTGCCAGCAGTTTGGTAGCGGGAGGTCGGTACGAGCAGTACTTC
TRBD2,TRBV2,TRBJ2-7,-,CASSDVRGADEQYF,TGTGCCAGCAGTGATGTGCGGGGGGCGGACGAGCAGTACTTC
-,TRBV11-2,TRBJ2-5,-,CASSRPDGQETQYF,TGTGCCAGCAGCCGGCCGGACGGCCAAGAGACCCAGTACTTC
TRBD1,TRBV6-5,TRBJ2-7,once,CASSYGAGGYEQYF,TGTGCCAGCAGTTACGGTGCAGGGGGCTACGAGCAGTACTTC
-,TRBV28,TRBJ2-3,-,CASSFSTDTQYF,TGTGCCAGCAGCTTTTCCACAGATACGCAGTATTTT
TRBD1,TRBV30,TRBJ1-4,-,CAWSTGTGDEKLFF,TGTGCCTGGAGCACCGGGACAGGGGATGAAAAACTGTTTTTT
TRBD2,TRBV15,TRBJ2-5,-,CATSSGGTSGPQETQYF,TGTGCCACCAGCAGTGGCGGGACTAGCGGCCCCCAAGAGACCCAGTACTTC
TRBD1,TRBV13,TRBJ2-7,-,CASSLAITGTGGSYEQYF,TGTGCCAGCAGCTTAGCCATCACCGGGACAGGGGGCTCCTACGAGCAGTACTTC
-,TRBV14,TRBJ2-5,-,CASSQGRGPPLWETQYF,TGTGCCAGCAGCCAAGGCAGGGGACCTCCGTTGTGGGAGACCCAGTACTTC
TRBD1,TRBV28,TRBJ2-7,-,CASRYPGQGNEQYF,TGTGCCAGCAGGTATCCGGGACAGGGGAACGAGCAGTACTTC
TRBD2,TRBV7-8,TRBJ2-1,-,CASLLAGEVNEQFF,TGTGCCAGCCTACTAGCGGGAGAAGTCAATGAGCAGTTCTTC
-,TRBV27,TRBJ2-3,-,CASGSPALEWLADTQYF,TGTGCCAGCGGATCCCCGGCGCTGGAGTGGTTAGCAGATACGCAGTATTTT
-,TRBV7-9,TRBJ2-7,-,CASSLVGISDEQYF,TGTGCCAGCAGCTTAGTCGGGATTAGCGATGAGCAGTACTTC
TRBD1,TRBV27,TRBJ2-7,once,CASSFPGQGFYEQYF,TGTGCCAGCAGTTTCCCGGGACAGGGCTTCTACGAGCAGTACTTC
TRBD1,TRBV2,TRBJ2-7,-,CASSDRDREFHEQYF,TGTGCCAGCAGCGACCGGGACAGGGAATTCCACGAGCAGTACTTC
TRBD2,TRBV5-6,TRBJ2-1,-,CASSFPGLAVNEQFF,TGTGCCAGCAGCTTCCCGGGACTAGCTGTGAATGAGCAGTTCTTC
TRBD2,TRBV7-9,TRBJ2-1,-,CASSGIPGLADLNEQFF,TGTGCCAGCAGCGGGATACCGGGACTAGCGGACCTCAATGAGCAGTTCTTC
-,TRBV7-3,TRBJ2-5,-,CASSLPPEETQYF,TGTGCCAGCAGCTTGCCCCCCGAGGAGACCCAGTACTTC
-,TRBV2,TRBJ1-1,-,CASSEWGRRGEPEAFF,TGTGCCAGCAGTGAATGGGGACGGAGGGGCGAACCTGAAGCTTTCTTT
-,TRBV4-1,TRBJ1-4,once,CASSQDEKAPNEKLFF,TGCGCCAGCAGCCAAGATGAAAAGGCCCCAAATGAAAAACTGTTTTTT
-,TRBV27,TRBJ1-5,few,CASSLGRGKQPQHF,TGTGCCAGCAGTTTAGGGCGGGGGAAGCAGCCCCAGCATTTT
-,TRBV4-3,TRBJ1-3,-,CASSQDWQGNTIYF,TGCGCCAGCAGCCAAGATTGGCAGGGAAACACCATATATTTT
TRBD2,TRBV4-3,TRBJ2-1,-,CASSQGMGLAIYNEQFF,TGCGCCAGCAGCCAAGGAATGGGACTAGCGATCTACAATGAGCAGTTCTTC
TRBD2,TRBV2,TRBJ2-3,-,CASSPIAGADTQYF,TGTGCCAGCAGTCCGATAGCGGGAGCAGATACGCAGTATTTT